The 4 T cell receptor beta chains reported below all come from one sample, sequenced in a study of OX40 agonist ivuxolimab in advanced cancers. Libraries were made using the immunoSEQ multiplex PCR assay. Here the immuneACCESS table is served through TCRdb, limited to in-frame sequences with V and J called. Missing clones are a known gap in these copies; in checked studies unresolved V genes cover under half, and the rest lacks a known reason. Across this sample there are roughly 19,000 clones, with roughly 72% seen only once. The ten biggest clones cover 21% of the sample. The sample was CD4+ or CD8+ T cells sorted from blood, taken in a trial of the OX40 agonist ivuxolimab. These receptors all stem from an adult with an advanced solid tumor such as melanoma, head and neck, liver or kidney cancer.

This clone has only a few counts. The sample contains more than one DNA sequence encoding this CDR3. This rearrangement joins TRBV27 to TRBJ2-3; D remains unclear. The CDR3 contains 16 residues. Germline V gene sequence: CDR1 MNHEY, CDR2 SMNVEV (reference sequence). The ends were cut back, 6 bases at V and 3 bases at J, with 19 bases in the middle. The DNA of the CDR3 is TGTGCCAGCAGCCCGCTGACTTCTCTTATAACAGATACGCAGTATTTT. Its protein product is CASSPLTSLITDTQYF.

The chain has TRBV7-6 and TRBJ2-2; 7 nucleotides match TRBD2. The CDR3 contains 13 residues. The V and J ends lost 5 bases and 6 bases, in that order; junction bases with no gene match: 3. Germline V lookup: CDR1 SGHVS, CDR2 FNYEAQ. CDR3 sequence reads: CASSPSGAGELFF. CDR3 coding DNA: TGTGCCAGCAGCCCGAGCGGGGCCGGGGAGCTGTTTTTT.

This sequence joins TRBV4-3 and TRBJ2-2; 9 positions match TRBD1. The trim removed 8 bases at V and 5 bases at J, leaving 9 bases unmatched. Germline V CDR1 and CDR2: LGHNA, YSLEER. CDR3 size: 15 residues. Here the CDR3 reads CASRPGTGQTGELFF. The CDR3 coding sequence is TGCGCCAGCCGACCTGGGACAGGGCAAACCGGGGAGCTGTTTTTT.

The V gene is TRBV28, the J gene TRBJ1-3; no clear D gene. Deletions cut 2 bases from V and 8 bases from J, with 7 bases between. The germline gives CDR1 MDHEN, CDR2 SYDVKM. The CDR3 consists of 12 residues. The CDR3 protein is CASSLRADTIYF. The CDR3 DNA reads TGTGCCAGCAGTTTACGGGCAGACACCATATATTTT.